This T cell receptor beta chain was documented in a study of Ad26.COV2.S vaccination and SARS-CoV-2 variants. As for the study in general: Within the COV1001 Ad26.COV2.S trial arm, the donor was enrolled. Ad26.COV2.S shots went into the muscle once or twice, 56 days apart.

General study points: Similar non-spike TCR breadth was seen in vaccine and placebo recipients. Analyses of TCR breadth and depth may have underestimated total T cell responses.

Germline assignment: CDR1 SGHDT and CDR2 YYEEEE. The CDR3 contains 14 residues. Trimming removed 4 bases at V and 5 bases at J, with 15 bases between. Profiled with immunoSEQ multiplex PCR; TCRdb holds only in-frame clones, not every one. The sample holds hundreds of thousands of clones, approximately 88% seen once. Treatment of the sample: 15 to 20 received Ad26.COV2.S at low or high dose, single or two shots; about 5 received placebo; per-sample allocation not given. Sampling took place 63 days after the first vaccine or placebo injection. This clone was found once. Antigen: not known. This TCR came from a person aged 18-65 years who received the Ad26.COV2.S COVID-19 vaccine or a placebo. V gene TRBV5-6 combines with J gene TRBJ2-5, with a tentative D call TRBD2 (6 bases). The sample in question was peripheral blood, obtained in a trial of Ad26.COV2.S vaccine versus placebo. CDR3 sequence reads: CASSREPGGETQYF. The CDR3 coding sequence is TGTGCCAGCAGCAGAGAGCCCGGAGGGGAGACCCAGTACTTC. Full variable domain (outside the CDR3, taken from reference TRBV5-6 and TRBJ2-5): DAGVTQSPTHLIKTRGQQVTLRCSPKSGHDTVSWYQQALGQGPQFIFQYYEEEERQRGNFPDRFSGHQFPNYSSELNVNALLLGDSALYLCASSREPGGETQYFGPGTRLLVL.